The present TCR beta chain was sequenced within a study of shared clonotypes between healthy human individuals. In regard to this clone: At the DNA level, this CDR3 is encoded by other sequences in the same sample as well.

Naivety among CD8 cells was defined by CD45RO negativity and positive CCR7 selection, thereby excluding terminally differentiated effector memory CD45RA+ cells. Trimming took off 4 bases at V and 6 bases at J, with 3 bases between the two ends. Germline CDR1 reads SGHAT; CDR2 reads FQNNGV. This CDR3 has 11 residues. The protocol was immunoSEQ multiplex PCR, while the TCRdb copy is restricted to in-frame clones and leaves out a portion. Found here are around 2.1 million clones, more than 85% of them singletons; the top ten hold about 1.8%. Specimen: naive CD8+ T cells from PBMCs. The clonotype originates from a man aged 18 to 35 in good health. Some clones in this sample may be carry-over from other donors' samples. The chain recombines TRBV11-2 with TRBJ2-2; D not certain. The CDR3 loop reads CASSSPGELFF. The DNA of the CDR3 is TGTGCCAGCAGCTCGCCCGGGGAGCTGTTTTTT.